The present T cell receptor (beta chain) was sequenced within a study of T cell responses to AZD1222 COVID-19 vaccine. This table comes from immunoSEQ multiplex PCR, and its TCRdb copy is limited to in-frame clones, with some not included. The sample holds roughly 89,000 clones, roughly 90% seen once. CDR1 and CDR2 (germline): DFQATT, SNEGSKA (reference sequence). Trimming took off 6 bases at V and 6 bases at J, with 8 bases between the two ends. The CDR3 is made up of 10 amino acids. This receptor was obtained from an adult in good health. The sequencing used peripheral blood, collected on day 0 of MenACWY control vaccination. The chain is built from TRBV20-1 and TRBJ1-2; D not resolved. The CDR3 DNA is TGCAGTGCGGAGGGAAATGGCTACACCTTC. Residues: CSAEGNGYTF.